This entry features one TCR beta chain sequence. The specificity of this receptor is unknown. Coverage ceases 3 residues before the CDR3 finishes, and the germline J gene fills in the end. The record originates from a study of T cells in women clearing cervical HPV infection listed by TCRdb under 2018. For context, the study as a whole: The cases were 25 to 30 women with histologically confirmed HPV16-related CIN3 or worse, and 2 of these cases were invasive cancers. The parent cohort enrolled roughly 9,400 women aged 18 or older in Guanacaste, Costa Rica, in about 1992 to 1994 and followed the women for less than nine years. Among cases, blood sampling came a median of about 150 days after lesion detection, with an interquartile range of roughly 85 to 200 days. Blood from cases was collected at the visit where the lesion was first found, while blood from controls was collected once the infection could no longer be detected. The 25 controls were women who cleared a single incident HPV16 infection within 12 months without developing precancer or cancer. Cases had a median age of roughly 30 years compared with more than 37 for controls, and baseline characteristics showed no significant differences between the groups. Since HLA typing was available for only a few women, HLA type could not be ruled out as a confounder. The exploratory proof-of-principle case-control study was nested within the Guanacaste HPV Natural History Study in Costa Rica and compared TCR repertoires across cervical HPV16 outcomes. Cases were matched to controls by age within five years and by the year the sample was collected. Five blinded duplicates per group were added as quality controls, giving approximately 60 samples: around 50 participants and 10 replicates. The investigation overall reported the following: TCR repertoire richness was significantly higher in CIN3+ cases than in controls across sequencing depths, while evenness did not differ. Because of the cross-sectional design, the study could not determine whether the associations came before infection or resulted from infection, and neither effector/memory subsets nor HPV-specific T cells were isolated. Because the number of T cells in each sample was unknown, differences in richness could reflect differing T-cell content rather than repertoire biology. TRBV6-7 relative abundance was lower in cases than in controls (0.11% versus 0.16%; Bonferroni P = 0.0008). By combining richness with V gene abundances, random forest classifiers separated cases from controls with an estimated AUC of 0.83.

Every participant had a single incident cervical HPV16 infection, and prevalent HPV16 infections were excluded. Cervical HPV DNA was detected with MY09/MY11 PCR, and genotyping was done with dot-blot hybridization. Roughly 15 mL of heparinized blood were centrifuged, and the buffy coat was aliquoted, frozen at -30°C, then stored at -80°C. QIAGEN kits were used to extract genomic DNA from the buffy coat specimens. Using the immunoSEQ assay, multiplex PCR amplified TCR beta CDR3 regions from an average of about 1.1 ug of genomic DNA per sample. The assay corrected primer bias using a complete synthetic TCR repertoire to establish an amplification baseline. The amplicons were sequenced using the Illumina platform. In the paper's pipeline: Sequences were error-corrected by clustering with frequency ratios and a modified nearest-neighbor algorithm and were then analyzed in the immunoSEQ Analyzer with IMGT gene definitions. At each rarefaction depth, TCR richness and evenness were averaged across 20 rarefaction repeats, and any sample with fewer sequences than the depth was left out. Relative abundances of V, D and J genes were compared between groups using Wilcoxon rank sum tests, with FDR correction applied. An intraclass correlation of around 96% for TCR richness and an average of about 77% across 65 to 80 gene segments were obtained from the blinded duplicates. Drawn from immuneACCESS, this table holds only the in-frame rearrangements with V and J called that TCRdb kept. Clones are partly lost; checked studies trace under half to an unresolved V gene and leave the rest unexplained. Clone size and the V and J calls come from that table; the DNA yielded D and trimming. The table for this sample shows some 40,000 clones. Around 5.5% of the sample goes to the ten largest clones.

The CDR3 holds 16 amino acids from the cysteine to the phenylalanine. The DNA shown is the part of the CDR3 that was read: 39 bases, in frame from base 1. The germline V gene (reference sequence) sets CDR1 to PRHDT and CDR2 to FYEKMQ. V is trimmed back by 6 bases and J by 5 bases, and the junction contains 13 bases that no gene match accounts for. Sample: blood buffy coat. This clonotype originated in a woman between 18 and 70 years old with a cervical HPV16 infection that either progressed to CIN3+ or cleared (not recorded which). The chain uses TRBV13 and TRBJ2-3, with 8 junctional bases fitting TRBD2. The encoded CDR3 is CASSLSTSGLQDTQYF. The sequenced CDR3 bases are TGTGCCAGCAGTCTAAGCACTAGCGGTCTCCAAGATACG.